Listed here are 22 T cell receptor beta chains from one sample, sequenced in a study of T cells after posttransplantation cyclophosphamide. Repertoires were generated with immunoSEQ multiplex PCR, while TCRdb's copy carries only in-frame clones and drops some. This table has about 9,700 clones, about 98% appearing once. The naive gate required viable CD3+CD4+ or CD3+CD8+ cells with CCR7+CD45RA+CD45RO-CD95-CD27+CD28+ phenotype. Material for sequencing was naive CD4+ T cells sorted from PBMCs. The origin of the receptors is a woman aged 60-75 years in good health, CMV-negative, and a related stem cell transplant donor.

The chain recombines TRBV7-2 with TRBJ2-5, with a tentative D call TRBD2 (6 bases). The V gene's germline CDR1 is SGHTA and CDR2 FQGNSA. The CDR3 contains 15 residues. V was shortened by 2 bases and J by 1 base, with 11 bases between the two germline ends. The CDR3 region has the DNA TGTGCCAGCAGCTTAACGGGGGAATTCCAAGAGACCCAGTACTTC. This translates into CASSLTGEFQETQYF.

The rearrangement uses TRBV19 and TRBJ1-5, with TRBD1 matching 9 bases. This CDR3 region has 15 residues. Germline lookup yields CDR1 LNHDA and CDR2 SQIVND (reference sequence). V gave up 3 bases and J gave up 7 bases; unmatched junction bases: 7. The chain's CDR3 is CASSIGTGRYQPQHF. In DNA form, the CDR3 reads TGTGCCAGTAGTATCGGGACAGGGAGGTACCAGCCCCAGCATTTT.

The V and J genes are TRBV4-3 and TRBJ2-7; 7 nucleotides agree with TRBD2. Germline V lookup: CDR1 LGHNA, CDR2 YSLEER. This CDR3 is built from 14 residues. V dropped 2 bases and J dropped 5; count of bases not matched to a gene: 6. Here the CDR3 reads CASSQTSEAHEQYF. As DNA, the CDR3 is TGCGCCAGCAGCCAAACTAGCGAGGCCCACGAGCAGTACTTC.

This sequence joins TRBV6-5 and TRBJ2-3; TRBD2 agrees at 9 bases. V gave up 2 bases and J gave up 5 bases; unmatched junction bases: 8. The CDR3 sequence is 16 residues long. The germline CDR1 and CDR2 sequences are MNHEY and SVGAGI. The CDR3: CASSYDGSGGLDTQYF. CDR3 in DNA: TGTGCCAGCAGTTACGACGGTAGCGGGGGTCTAGATACGCAGTATTTT.

The CDR3 sequence: CASSASGGAFNEQFF. CDR3 DNA sequence: TGTGCCAGCAGCGCCAGCGGGGGGGCGTTCAATGAGCAGTTCTTC. V is TRBV7-2 and J is TRBJ2-1, with 10 bases fitting TRBD2. V dropped 5 bases and J dropped 6; count of bases not matched to a gene: 7. From germline, CDR1 is SGHTA and CDR2 FQGNSA. The CDR3 is 15 amino acids.

The genes are TRBV5-1 and TRBJ1-1; D is unclear. Germline CDR1 is SGHRS and CDR2 is YFSETQ. The V end lost 2 bases, the J end lost 2 bases, and 16 bases lay between the germline ends. This CDR3 has 16 residues. CDR3 protein: CASSLQRRTVNTEAFF. The CDR3 region has the DNA TGCGCCAGCAGCTTACAACGGAGGACTGTAAACACTGAAGCTTTCTTT. The variable domain in full, with the rest retrieved from reference TRBV5-1 and TRBJ1-1, is KAGVTQTPRYLIKTRGQQVTLSCSPISGHRSVSWYQQTPGQGLQFLFEYFSETQRNKGNFPGRFSGRQFSNSRSEMNVSTLELGDSALYLCASSLQRRTVNTEAFFGQGTRLTVV.

The V gene is TRBV7-9, the J gene TRBJ2-7; TRBD1 agrees at 8 bases. Germline CDR1 is SEHNR and CDR2 is FQNEAQ (reference sequence). Trimming cost V 6 bases and J 1 base; bases outside gene matches: 8. The length of the CDR3 is 15 residues. Here the CDR3 DNA reads TGTGCCAGCAGTCAGGGGGCAATGAGTTCCTACGAGCAGTACTTC. Protein product: CASSQGAMSSYEQYF.

The chain joins TRBV18 to TRBJ2-7; TRBD2 might be the D (6 bases). The V gene lost 0 bases and the J gene lost 2 bases, with 11 bases spanning the gap. CDR1 and CDR2 from the germline V gene are KGHSH and LQKENI. The CDR3 is 15 residues long. The CDR3: CASSPPGGAPYEQYF. In DNA, the CDR3 is TGTGCCAGCTCACCACCCGGGGGTGCCCCCTACGAGCAGTACTTC.

A remark on this clone: This specimen includes other DNA sequences encoding the same CDR3. The chain employs TRBV30 and TRBJ1-6, with TRBD1 identical over 7 bases. The germline gives CDR1 GTSNPN, CDR2 SVGIG (reference sequence). The CDR3 loop spans 16 amino acids. V was pared by 8 bases and J by 0 bases, with 10 bases of the junction left unmatched. In DNA form, the CDR3 reads TGTGCCCATGGGCGGGACAGCCTCTCCTATAATTCACCCCTCCACTTT. Its protein product is CAHGRDSLSYNSPLHF.

The J gene is TRBJ2-7, the V gene TRBV11-2; TRBD2 is a possible D gene (7 bases). V shed 1 base and J shed 6 bases, with 16 bases lying between them. CDR3 size: 15 residues. Germline CDR1 is SGHAT and CDR2 is FQNNGV. In nucleotides, the CDR3 is TGTGCCAGCAGCTTAGCCCCTGGGGGGGGCTTCGAGCAGTACGTC. It codes for CASSLAPGGGFEQYV.

J is TRBJ1-2 and V is TRBV28; D remains unclear. The CDR3 spans 15 residues. Trimming cost V 5 bases and J 4 bases, with 17 bases left between them. Germline values: CDR1 MDHEN, CDR2 SYDVKM. The CDR3 region is CASSPPLGEVYGYTF. The CDR3 DNA is TGTGCCAGCAGTCCCCCCCTCGGGGAGGTCTATGGCTACACCTTC.

The chain is built from TRBV5-1 and TRBJ2-4; D remains unclear. This CDR3 is built from 14 residues. Trimming removed 4 bases from V and 0 bases from J, with 8 bases in between. Germline V lookup: CDR1 SGHRS, CDR2 YFSETQ. The CDR3 coding sequence is TGCGCCAGCAGCCAAACGGTAGCCAAAAACATTCAGTACTTC. Its protein product is CASSQTVAKNIQYF. Combining the CDR3 with reference TRBV5-1 and TRBJ2-4 gives the whole variable domain KAGVTQTPRYLIKTRGQQVTLSCSPISGHRSVSWYQQTPGQGLQFLFEYFSETQRNKGNFPGRFSGRQFSNSRSEMNVSTLELGDSALYLCASSQTVAKNIQYFGAGTRLSVL.

The J gene is TRBJ2-5, the V gene TRBV5-1; D is uncertain. CDR1 and CDR2 from the germline V gene are SGHRS and YFSETQ. This CDR3 region has 13 residues. Trimming cost V 2 bases and J 0 bases, with 5 bases left between them. CDR3 residues: CASSFVYQETQYF. CDR3 sequence (DNA): TGCGCCAGCAGCTTCGTTTACCAAGAGACCCAGTACTTC.

This sequence joins TRBV30 and TRBJ1-2; D gene ambiguous. The V end lost 3 bases, the J end lost 4 bases, and 15 bases lay between the germline ends. From germline, CDR1 is GTSNPN and CDR2 SVGIG (reference sequence). This CDR3 is 14 amino acids long. In DNA, the CDR3 is TGTGCCTGGAGGGGGAGAAGGACCCCCTATGGCTACACCTTC. This translates into CAWRGRRTPYGYTF.

The chain is built from TRBV7-2 and TRBJ2-7, with 9 bases matching TRBD1. The CDR3 spans 15 residues. V was pared by 6 bases and J by 3 bases, with 9 bases of the junction left unmatched. From germline, CDR1 is SGHTA and CDR2 FQGNSA. This CDR3 is CASRNDRDRVYEQYF. As DNA, the CDR3 is TGTGCCAGCAGGAATGACCGGGACAGGGTCTACGAGCAGTACTTC.

The chain joins TRBV19 to TRBJ2-4, with D possibly TRBD1 on 6 matching bases. V gave up 4 bases and J gave up 2 bases, with 15 bases separating them. The CDR3 contains 16 residues. From germline, CDR1 is LNHDA and CDR2 SQIVND (reference sequence). CDR3 protein: CASSKETGMSKNIQYF. CDR3 DNA sequence: TGTGCCAGTAGTAAAGAGACAGGAATGTCCAAAAACATTCAGTACTTC.

Turning to this clone: This same CDR3 is encoded by further DNA sequences in the sample. The J gene is TRBJ1-1, the V gene TRBV25-1; D uncertain. In germline, CDR1 is MGHDK, CDR2 SYGVNS. V was cut by 1 base and J by 1 base, with 4 bases left in between. CDR3 length: 13 residues. The CDR3 sequence is CASSESGNTEAFF. CDR3 sequence (DNA): TGTGCCAGCAGTGAATCGGGGAACACTGAAGCTTTCTTT.

The chain uses TRBV11-2 and TRBJ1-1; the D is unclear. The germline V gene has CDR1 SGHAT and CDR2 FQNNGV. Trimming cost V 3 bases and J 8 bases, with 7 bases left between them. CDR3 length: 11 residues. CDR3 DNA sequence: TGTGCCAGCAGCTTGACGGGAGAAGCTTTCTTT. This codes for CASSLTGEAFF. Looking up the rest from reference TRBV11-2 and TRBJ1-1 gives the full variable domain: EAGVAQSPRYKIIEKRQSVAFWCNPISGHATLYWYQQILGQGPKLLIQFQNNGVVDDSQLPKDRFSAERLKGVDSTLKIQPAKLEDSAVYLCASSLTGEAFFGQGTRLTVV.

The chain has TRBV13 and TRBJ1-2, with D possibly TRBD1 on 6 matching bases. The CDR3 has 14 residues. V lost 2 bases and J lost 5, with 12 bases in between. Germline V CDR1 and CDR2: PRHDT, FYEKMQ (reference sequence). This chain's CDR3 is CASSLRGGAYGYTF. Written as DNA, the CDR3 is TGTGCCAGCAGCTTAAGAGGGGGAGCTTATGGCTACACCTTC.

The rearrangement uses TRBV7-9 and TRBJ2-6; D ambiguous. CDR3 size: 15 residues. V gave up 3 bases and J gave up 2 bases, with 8 bases separating them. Looked up from germline, CDR1 is SEHNR and CDR2 is FQNEAQ (reference sequence). The CDR3 loop is CASSFRPAGANVLTF. In DNA form, the CDR3 reads TGTGCCAGCAGCTTCAGGCCGGCTGGGGCCAACGTCCTGACTTTC.

V is TRBV4-1 and J is TRBJ1-1; possibly TRBD1 for D (5 bases). Per the germline V gene, CDR1 is MGHRA and CDR2 is YSYEKL. The CDR3 has 16 residues. The V end lost 1 base, the J end lost 2 bases, and 14 bases lay between the germline ends. CDR3 in amino acids: CASSQGQGGDNTEAFF. CDR3 DNA sequence: TGCGCCAGCAGCCAAGGCCAGGGAGGCGATAACACTGAAGCTTTCTTT.

The CDR3 DNA reads TGTGCCACCGGGAGTCTAGGTGGCTACACCTTC. This gives the protein CATGSLGGYTF. The chain employs TRBV6-5 and TRBJ1-2; D is undetermined. Trimming pared 10 bases from V and 7 bases from J, leaving 13 bases between. Germline V gene sequence: CDR1 MNHEY, CDR2 SVGAGI. The CDR3 extends over 11 amino acids.